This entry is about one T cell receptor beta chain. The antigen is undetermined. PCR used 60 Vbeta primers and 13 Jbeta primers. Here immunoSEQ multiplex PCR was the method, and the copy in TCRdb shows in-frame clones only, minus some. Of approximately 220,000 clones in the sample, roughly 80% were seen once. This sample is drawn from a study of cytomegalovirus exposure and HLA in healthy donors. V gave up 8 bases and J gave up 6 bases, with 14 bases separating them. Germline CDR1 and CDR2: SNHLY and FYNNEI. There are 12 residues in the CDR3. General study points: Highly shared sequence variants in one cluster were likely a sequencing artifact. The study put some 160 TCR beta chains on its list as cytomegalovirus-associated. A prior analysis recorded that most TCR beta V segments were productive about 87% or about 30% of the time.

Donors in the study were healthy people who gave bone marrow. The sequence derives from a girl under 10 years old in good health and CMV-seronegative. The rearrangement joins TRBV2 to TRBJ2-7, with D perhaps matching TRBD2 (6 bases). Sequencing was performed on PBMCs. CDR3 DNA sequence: TGTGCCAGCGCTCGGGAGACTGGCGAGCAGTACTTC. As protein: CASARETGEQYF.